The present T cell receptor (beta chain) was sequenced within a study of T-cell reconstitution after alpha-beta-depleted transplantation in children. Study findings and constraints: Surviving recipient T cells and thymic progenitors underlay high day-60 TCRbeta diversity in some patients. At the one-year point after transplant, T-cell counts and TCRbeta diversity were found to come mostly from T cells that had been newly produced. Several hundred graft clones that had expanded were reportedly the source of alpha-beta T cells about two months after transplant.

A TCRbeta library incorporating unique molecular identifiers was prepared. TCRdb re-derived calls from the PCR reads in MiXCR, one entry per CDR3 protein. The data show about 980,000 distinct CDR3 sequences, about 29% seen once. To note about this clonotype: Its specificity is not known.

The TCR comes from a boy under two years old who had a stem cell transplant for SCID, so the T cells may come from the graft donor. Source: PBMCs, mostly from graft donor cells, taken 360 days after TCRalphabeta/CD19-depleted stem cell transplant.

DNA of the CDR3: TGCAGTGCTACCTTAGACACAGATACGCAGTATTTT. Protein sequence: CSATLDTDTQYF. The rearrangement uses TRBV20-1 and TRBJ2-3, with unresolved D. This CDR3 spans 12 amino acids. The V gene's germline CDR1 is DFQATT and CDR2 SNEGSKA (reference sequence). V was cut by 4 bases and J by 2 bases, with 7 bases left in between.